Presented here are 32 T cell receptor beta chains from one specimen sequenced in a study of blood T cell repertoires in COVID-19. Measured with immunoSEQ multiplex PCR; TCRdb has only the in-frame clones, and not every one. Altogether about 120,000 clones are present, approximately 87% being singletons, with the ten largest covering about 2%. Material: peripheral blood. Receptors originate from a woman between 50 and 59 years old with acute or convalescent COVID-19.

This rearrangement joins TRBV6-5 to TRBJ1-1; tentatively, D is TRBD1 (5 bases). The germline V and J ends were trimmed by 5 bases and 4 bases, with 11 bases remaining between them. Germline V gene sequence: CDR1 MNHEY, CDR2 SVGAGI. The CDR3 has 13 amino acids. The CDR3 here is CASSPGGSTEAFF. CDR3 DNA sequence: TGTGCCAGCAGTCCCGGGGGGTCCACTGAAGCTTTCTTT.

This clone showed up just once. This rearrangement joins TRBV4-3 to TRBJ2-3; the match to TRBD2 covers 11 bases. V shed 0 bases and J 2 bases; nucleotides not matched to a gene: 1. The CDR3 has 16 residues. Germline V gene sequence: CDR1 LGHNA, CDR2 YSLEER. The CDR3 region has the DNA TGCGCCAGCAGCCAAGAGGGACTAGCGGACACAGATACGCAGTATTTT. Residues: CASSQEGLADTDTQYF.

The genes are TRBV5-5 and TRBJ1-6; 7 positions agree with TRBD1. The germline gives CDR1 SGHKS, CDR2 YYEKEE (reference sequence). The CDR3 has 15 residues. The V and J ends lost 3 bases and 6 bases, in that order; junction bases with no gene match: 6. The CDR3 protein is CASSSGGTANSPLHF. For the CDR3, the DNA is TGTGCCAGCAGCTCTGGAGGGACAGCTAATTCACCCCTCCACTTT.

The CDR3 region is CARERELNEQFF. DNA of the CDR3: TGTGCCAGAGAGCGGGAGCTGAATGAGCAGTTCTTC. The rearrangement links TRBV19 to TRBJ2-1, with 8 nucleotides matching TRBD2. This CDR3 is 12 amino acids long. The ends lost 9 bases at V and 7 bases at J; junction bases unmatched: 5. CDR1 and CDR2 from the germline V gene are LNHDA and SQIVND (reference sequence).

The chain joins TRBV27 to TRBJ1-2; D ambiguous. V lost 3 bases and J lost 4, with 9 bases in between. Germline lookup yields CDR1 MNHEY and CDR2 SMNVEV (reference sequence). This CDR3 contains 13 residues. This chain's CDR3 is CASSFGVGYGYTF. The CDR3 nucleotides are TGTGCCAGCAGTTTCGGGGTTGGCTATGGCTACACCTTC.

This chain connects TRBV5-6 to TRBJ1-5; possibly TRBD1 for D (5 bases). V dropped 3 bases and J dropped 4 bases, with 8 bases sitting between them. Germline CDR1 and CDR2: SGHDT and YYEEEE. This CDR3 has 13 residues. CDR3 nucleotides: TGTGCCAGCAGCTCGGGGGAGAATCAGCCCCAGCATTTT. Protein: CASSSGENQPQHF.

This chain uses TRBV27 with TRBJ2-1, with TRBD2 identical over 10 bases. The CDR3 spans 16 residues. From germline, CDR1 is MNHEY and CDR2 SMNVEV (reference sequence). V shed 7 bases, J shed 1 base, and the junction held 7 bases outside the gene matches. CDR3 bases: TGTGCCAGCATGCTAGCGGGAGAGGCATCCTACAATGAGCAGTTCTTC. Its protein product is CASMLAGEASYNEQFF.

The CDR3 loop reads CASSSRTVNTEAFF. CDR3 nucleotides: TGTGCCAGCAGCTCCCGGACAGTGAACACTGAAGCTTTCTTT. The chain combines TRBV11-2 with TRBJ1-1; D may be TRBD1 (6 bases). Trimming took 4 bases from V and 0 from J, leaving 9 bases between them. Looked up from germline, CDR1 is SGHAT and CDR2 is FQNNGV. The CDR3 runs to 14 residues.

This chain joins TRBV5-8 and TRBJ1-2, with a weak D call TRBD1 (6 bases). V was trimmed by 4 bases and J by 5 bases, leaving 21 bases between them. Germline V CDR1 and CDR2: SGHTS, YDEGEE. This CDR3 contains 16 residues. This CDR3 reads CASSPDPGGANYGYTF. As DNA, the CDR3 is TGTGCCAGCAGCCCGGACCCGGGGGGCGCGAATTATGGCTACACCTTC.

The chain employs TRBV5-1 and TRBJ1-1; D is unclear. Looked up from germline, CDR1 is SGHRS and CDR2 is YFSETQ. Trimming took 0 bases from V and 3 from J, leaving 3 bases between them. This CDR3 contains 12 residues. CDR3: CASSLGDTEAFF. CDR3 DNA: TGCGCCAGCAGCTTGGGAGACACTGAAGCTTTCTTT.

This chain connects TRBV5-1 to TRBJ2-5, with D possibly being TRBD2 (5 bases). The germline CDR1 and CDR2 sequences are SGHRS and YFSETQ. This CDR3 contains 15 residues. V was trimmed by 4 bases and J by 2 bases, leaving 15 bases between them. This CDR3 is CASSDQPSGQETQYF. DNA for the CDR3: TGCGCCAGCAGCGACCAGCCCTCGGGGCAAGAGACCCAGTACTTC.

The V call is TRBV11-3, the J call TRBJ1-6, with 9 bases aligning to TRBD1. This CDR3 contains 15 residues. Trimming cost V 3 bases and J 3 bases; bases outside gene matches: 0. The germline V gene encodes CDR1 SGHNT and CDR2 YENEEA. As DNA, the CDR3 is TGTGCCAGCAGCTTGGGACAGGGCTATAATTCACCCCTCCACTTT. Amino acids: CASSLGQGYNSPLHF. Looking up the rest from reference TRBV11-3 and TRBJ1-6 gives the full variable domain: EAGVVQSPRYKIIEKKQPVAFWCNPISGHNTLYWYLQNLGQGPELLIRYENEEAVDDSQLPKDRFSAERLKGVDSTLKIQPAELGDSAVYLCASSLGQGYNSPLHFGNGTRLTVT.

V usage is TRBV4-2 and J usage is TRBJ1-2, with TRBD1 matching 7 bases. CDR3 length: 16 amino acids. With V trimmed by 4 bases and J by 5 bases, 13 bases remained unmatched. Germline V gene data show CDR1 as LGHNA and CDR2 as YNFKEQ. The CDR3 bases are TGTGCCAGCAGCCCCGAAGGGCAGGGGGTAAAGTATGGCTACACCTTC. Translating gives CASSPEGQGVKYGYTF.

Here the CDR3 DNA reads TGCGCCAGCAGCCAAAGTAGGACAGCTGGAAACACCATATATTTT. Protein: CASSQSRTAGNTIYF. The chain is built from TRBV4-3 and TRBJ1-3; possibly TRBD1 for D (6 bases). The V end lost 2 bases, the J end lost 2 bases, and 10 bases lay between the germline ends. CDR1 and CDR2 from the germline V gene are LGHNA and YSLEER. This CDR3 comprises 15 residues.

The chain couples TRBV6-5 to TRBJ2-1; 7 nucleotides align to TRBD1. V dropped 0 bases and J dropped 6; count of bases not matched to a gene: 5. Per the germline V gene, CDR1 is MNHEY and CDR2 is SVGAGI. This CDR3 comprises 15 residues. CDR3 residues: CASSYSTGTVNEQFF. In nucleotides, the CDR3 is TGTGCCAGCAGTTACTCTACCGGGACAGTCAATGAGCAGTTCTTC.

The gene calls are TRBV11-2 and TRBJ2-1; 12 bases map to TRBD2. The V gene end was trimmed by 1 base and the J gene end by 2 bases; junction bases not matched to a gene: 9. Germline CDR1 is SGHAT and CDR2 is FQNNGV. The CDR3 consists of 19 residues. CDR3 amino acids: CASSLALGLAGSTYNEQFF. For the CDR3, the DNA is TGTGCCAGCAGCTTAGCCCTTGGACTAGCGGGATCCACCTACAATGAGCAGTTCTTC.

This chain joins TRBV19 and TRBJ2-7, with D tentatively TRBD2 (5 bases). The length of the CDR3 is 13 residues. The germline V gene has CDR1 LNHDA and CDR2 SQIVND (reference sequence). Between the trimmed V and J ends, which lost 5 bases and 2 bases, there was a span of 10 bases. CDR3 loop: CASSESAAYEQYF. Here the CDR3 DNA reads TGTGCCAGTAGTGAATCAGCGGCCTACGAGCAGTACTTC.

The rearrangement joins TRBV30 to TRBJ1-3; possible D gene TRBD1, 6 bases. CDR3 length: 16 amino acids. Trimming pared 0 bases from V and 0 bases from J, leaving 12 bases between. The germline V gene encodes CDR1 GTSNPN and CDR2 SVGIG (reference sequence). CDR3 coding DNA: TGTGCCTGGAGTGTAGGGGGACCGCGCTCTGGAAACACCATATATTTT. This gives the protein CAWSVGGPRSGNTIYF.

The genes are TRBV10-3 and TRBJ2-3, with 8 nucleotides matching TRBD2. The CDR3 has 13 amino acids. Germline V gene data show CDR1 as ENHRY and CDR2 as SYGVKD. V shed 5 bases and J 4 bases; nucleotides not matched to a gene: 2. The CDR3 nucleotides are TGTGCCATCAGTCCGGGGGGGGCAGATACGCAGTATTTT. Its protein is CAISPGGADTQYF.

The V call is TRBV11-2, the J call TRBJ2-7, with 9 bases lining up with TRBD1. This CDR3 spans 15 amino acids. Germline V gene lookup returns CDR1 SGHAT and CDR2 FQNNGV. With 5 bases clipped from V and 2 bases from J, the junction kept 7 bases outside the gene matches. This chain's CDR3 is CASSPRTGETYEQYF. The CDR3 nucleotides are TGTGCCAGCAGCCCCAGGACAGGGGAAACCTACGAGCAGTACTTC.

Worth noting for this clone: Other DNA sequences within the sample encode an identical CDR3. This sequence joins TRBV9 and TRBJ1-3; D remains unclear. Trimming removed 0 bases from V and 4 bases from J, with 8 bases in between. The CDR3 is made up of 14 amino acids. Germline CDR1 reads SGDLS; CDR2 reads YYNGEE. In DNA, the CDR3 is TGTGCCAGCAGCGTAGAAGGGAGGGGAAACACCATATATTTT. Translated, it gives CASSVEGRGNTIYF.

The chain carries TRBV6-4 and TRBJ1-3; D unclear. Germline CDR1 reads MRHNA; CDR2 reads SNTAGT. This CDR3 has 14 amino acids. V lost 6 bases to trimming and J lost 8 bases, with 17 bases between them. CDR3 sequence: CASSQEPGGHTIYF. CDR3 coding DNA: TGTGCCAGCAGCCAAGAACCCGGAGGTCACACCATATATTTT.

The gene calls are TRBV10-3 and TRBJ1-1; D is unclear. CDR1 is ENHRY and CDR2 is SYGVKD in the germline V gene. V lost 9 bases, J lost 4 bases, and 18 bases lay in between. This CDR3 has 14 residues. CDR3 protein: CAISPFGEGTEAFF. The CDR3 bases are TGTGCCATTTCCCCGTTCGGGGAGGGCACTGAAGCTTTCTTT.

This clone has just one count. This chain connects TRBV5-1 to TRBJ1-4; a weak D match, TRBD1 (5 bases). V shed 4 bases and J shed 7 bases, with 20 bases lying between them. CDR3 length equals 16 residues. The V gene's germline CDR1 is SGHRS and CDR2 YFSETQ. The CDR3 loop reads CASSPTGGGWSEKLFF. In nucleotides, the CDR3 is TGCGCCAGCAGCCCAACGGGGGGAGGTTGGAGTGAAAAACTGTTTTTT. Full variable domain (rest looked up from reference TRBV5-1 and TRBJ1-4): KAGVTQTPRYLIKTRGQQVTLSCSPISGHRSVSWYQQTPGQGLQFLFEYFSETQRNKGNFPGRFSGRQFSNSRSEMNVSTLELGDSALYLCASSPTGGGWSEKLFFGSGTQLSVL.

V and J are TRBV6-2 or TRBV6-3 and TRBJ2-2, with 11 bases fitting TRBD2. The CDR3 length is 18 residues. Trimming removed 3 bases from V and 1 base from J; junction bases left unmatched: 7. Germline V gene sequence: CDR1 MNHEY, CDR2 SVGEGT. CDR3: CASSYIRTSGLNTGELFF. The CDR3 DNA sequence: TGTGCCAGCAGTTATATCCGGACTAGCGGGTTGAACACCGGGGAGCTGTTTTTT.

The gene calls are TRBV10-2 and TRBJ2-6, with D possibly TRBD1 on 6 matching bases. This CDR3 is 16 amino acids long. The ends were cut back, 4 bases at V and 4 bases at J, with 14 bases in the middle. The V gene's germline CDR1 is WSHSY and CDR2 SAAADI. The CDR3 is CASSAPGATGANVLTF. DNA for the CDR3: TGCGCCAGCAGTGCTCCAGGGGCCACGGGGGCCAACGTCCTGACTTTC.

The chain has TRBV14 and TRBJ1-1; D uncertain. V lost 2 bases to trimming and J lost 2 bases, with 6 bases between them. The CDR3 covers 13 residues. Germline lookup yields CDR1 SGHDN and CDR2 FVKESK. As DNA, the CDR3 is TGTGCCAGCAGCCAACAAGCAAACACTGAAGCTTTCTTT. Translation gives CASSQQANTEAFF.

The V gene is TRBV18, the J gene TRBJ1-1; D is possibly TRBD1 (5 bases). This CDR3 comprises 16 residues. The V end lost 8 bases, the J end lost 3 bases, and 22 bases lay between the germline ends. Germline V CDR1 and CDR2: KGHSH, LQKENI. Here the CDR3 reads CASTSGGGRPYTEAFF. The CDR3 nucleotides are TGTGCCAGCACCAGCGGCGGGGGAAGGCCGTACACTGAAGCTTTCTTT.

The chain has TRBV4-3 and TRBJ2-2, with TRBD2 matching 9 bases. The V gene end was trimmed by 0 bases and the J gene end by 3 bases; junction bases not matched to a gene: 2. The germline CDR1 and CDR2 sequences are LGHNA and YSLEER. This CDR3 spans 16 amino acids. CDR3 DNA sequence: TGCGCCAGCAGCCAAGATCTAGCGGGGTACACCGGGGAGCTGTTTTTT. Its protein is CASSQDLAGYTGELFF.

The chain is built from TRBV19 and TRBJ1-5, with 7 bases fitting TRBD1. Unmatched junction bases numbered 19, after V lost 8 bases and J lost 3 bases. This CDR3 has 18 amino acids. Per germline, CDR1 LNHDA and CDR2 SQIVND (reference sequence). The CDR3 coding sequence is TGTGCCAGTCTTCCTACCGACAGGGACGCTGAGCCCAATCAGCCCCAGCATTTT. Translated: CASLPTDRDAEPNQPQHF.

A single count supports this clone. The rearrangement joins TRBV27 to TRBJ1-1; D possibly corresponds to TRBD1 (5 bases). This CDR3 comprises 14 residues. V lost 5 bases to trimming and J lost 11 bases, with 21 bases between them. The germline V gene has CDR1 MNHEY and CDR2 SMNVEV (reference sequence). This CDR3 reads CASSPRFSRDWAFF. CDR3 nucleotides: TGTGCCAGCAGTCCCCGGTTTTCCCGGGACTGGGCTTTCTTT.

This chain links TRBV9 with TRBJ2-7, with D possibly TRBD2 on 6 matching bases. With 4 bases removed from V and 5 bases from J, the gap between germline ends came to 19 bases. This CDR3 contains 15 residues. CDR1 is SGDLS, CDR2 YYNGEE, per germline. The CDR3 sequence: CASSPPGLRNHEQYF. DNA for the CDR3: TGTGCCAGCAGCCCCCCGGGACTCAGGAACCACGAGCAGTACTTC.